This T cell receptor beta chain was retrieved from a study of early T cells in non-severe SARS-CoV-2 infection. Study information: Unsorted whole-blood RNA was sequenced in bulk, leaving chains unpaired.

cDNA molecules, individually, were tagged with unique molecular identifiers. TCRdb passed the 5' RACE reads through MiXCR, listing each CDR3 protein once. Of roughly 57,000 distinct CDR3 sequences listed, roughly an eighth were seen once; the top ten hold 2.5%. There are 17 residues in the CDR3. J was trimmed by 0 bases and V by 6 bases; bases with no gene match: 11. CDR1 and CDR2 from the germline V gene are DFQATT and SNEGSKA (reference sequence). The sample holds many counts of this clonotype. The chain uses TRBV20-1 and TRBJ1-6, with TRBD1 identical over 7 bases. The input for sequencing was whole blood, taken at baseline. This TCR was recovered from an adult who was a healthcare worker with PCR-confirmed SARS-CoV-2 infection or an uninfected control (not recorded which). CDR3 DNA sequence: TGCAGTGCCCTGACAGGGTACGGCGGCTCCTATAATTCACCCCTCCACTTT. The encoded protein is CSALTGYGGSYNSPLHF.